What follows are 20 T cell receptor beta chains derived from one specimen sequenced in a study of blood T cells in healthy people across ages. A J-beta primer mix and a sample-barcoded 5' primer were used in a second PCR of roughly 6 to 11 cycles. MiXCR, applied by TCRdb to the 5' RACE reads, yields one record per CDR3 protein. The sample has approximately 1,100,000 distinct CDR3 sequences; 40% to 55% are singletons. The sequencing input was blood. All receptors derive from a woman aged 55-69 years in good health.

The genes are TRBV5-1 and TRBJ2-5; D remains unclear. Matching the DNA end better, TRBJ2-7 makes the J call doubtful. CDR3 length equals 14 residues. Germline values: CDR1 SGHRS, CDR2 YFSETQ. CDR3 sequence: CASSPSTYGYEQYF. The CDR3 DNA is TGCGCCAGCAGCCCTAGTACTTATGGATACGAGCAGTACTTC.

This sequence joins TRBV6-6 and TRBJ2-7, with D unresolved. In germline, CDR1 is MNHNY, CDR2 SVGAGI (reference sequence). This CDR3 region has 13 residues. Trimming took off 4 bases at V and 5 bases at J, with 12 bases between the two ends. CDR3 protein: CASSSVAGHEQYF. The CDR3 DNA reads as TGTGCCAGCAGTTCGGTAGCTGGCCACGAGCAGTACTTC.

A few counts support this clonotype. The V and J genes are TRBV20-1 and TRBJ2-7; perhaps TRBD2 as D (5 bases). The ends were cut back, 4 bases at V and 3 bases at J, with 13 bases in the middle. The CDR3 is 13 amino acids. Germline loops: CDR1 DFQATT, CDR2 SNEGSKA (reference sequence). This CDR3 reads CSAKKRSNYEQYF. CDR3 bases: TGCAGTGCTAAGAAGCGGAGCAACTACGAGCAGTACTTC.

This clonotype has a count of ten or more. This chain joins TRBV5-6 and TRBJ2-5; D is unclear. V was clipped by 5 bases and J by 2 bases, with 10 bases between them. This CDR3 has 13 residues. CDR1 and CDR2 (germline): SGHDT, YYEEEE. DNA for the CDR3: TGTGCCAGCAGTTTAGTCCGACAAGAGACCCAGTACTTC. Translating gives CASSLVRQETQYF.

There are a few counts of this clonotype. This chain uses TRBV12-3 or TRBV12-4 with TRBJ2-3; TRBD2 matches at 7 bases. Trimming took 3 bases from V and 3 from J; bases not matched to a gene: 9. This CDR3 is built from 16 residues. CDR3 DNA: TGTGCCAGCAGTTTTACGGGCGGGAGTCGTACAGATACGCAGTATTTT. Encoded protein: CASSFTGGSRTDTQYF.

The chain couples TRBV5-1 to TRBJ2-5; TRBD1 is a possible D gene (5 bases). V was cut by 1 base and J by 5 bases, with 18 bases left in between. This CDR3 comprises 16 residues. CDR1 is SGHRS and CDR2 is YFSETQ in the germline V gene. The CDR3 DNA reads TGCGCCAGCAGCTTGAGTATAGGGGAATTAAGGGAGACCCAGTACTTC. Encoded protein: CASSLSIGELRETQYF.

CDR3 protein: CASSFLTEVGELFF. CDR3 nucleotides: TGTGCCAGCAGCTTTTTAACCGAGGTCGGGGAGCTGTTTTTT. The rearrangement joins TRBV5-6 to TRBJ2-2; no clear D gene. Germline values: CDR1 SGHDT, CDR2 YYEEEE. V shed 2 bases and J shed 7 bases, with 12 bases lying between them. The CDR3 consists of 14 residues.

The J gene is TRBJ1-5, the V gene TRBV15, with a weak D call TRBD1 (5 bases). In germline, CDR1 is LNHNV, CDR2 YYDKDF (reference sequence). The CDR3 is 16 residues long. Trimming shortened V by 0 bases and J by 1 base, and 10 bases separated the two germline ends. DNA for the CDR3: TGTGCCACCAGCAGAGAAGGGCAGGGAAGCAATCAGCCCCAGCATTTT. Translated, it gives CATSREGQGSNQPQHF.

The rearrangement uses TRBV15 and TRBJ2-3; 10 bases fit TRBD1. The germline CDR1 and CDR2 sequences are LNHNV and YYDKDF (reference sequence). The CDR3 consists of 17 residues. The junction had 6 bases not matched to a gene; V was cut back by 0 bases and J by 3 bases. CDR3 bases: TGTGCCACCAGCAGAGATGGGGGGACAGGGGTTACAGATACGCAGTATTTT. It translates to CATSRDGGTGVTDTQYF.

In this sample, this clonotype turned up a few times. The J gene is TRBJ2-3, the V gene TRBV24-1, with 7 bases matching TRBD2. V shed 4 bases and J 0 bases; nucleotides not matched to a gene: 6. Germline V lookup: CDR1 KGHDR, CDR2 SFDVKD. There are 16 residues in the CDR3. CDR3 in DNA: TGTGCCACCAGTGACACCACTAGCGTTAGCACAGATACGCAGTATTTT. This sequence encodes CATSDTTSVSTDTQYF.

CDR3 coding DNA: TGTGCCAGCAGCCGAACTAGCGTTAGTGGAGCTCAGCAGTTCTTC. It specifies CASSRTSVSGAQQFF. V is TRBV11-2 and J is TRBJ2-1, with 7 nucleotides matching TRBD2. CDR3 length equals 15 residues. CDR1 is SGHAT, CDR2 FQNNGV, per germline. Trimming cost V 5 bases and J 11 bases; bases outside gene matches: 15.

The V and J genes are TRBV25-1 and TRBJ1-6; no clear D. The CDR3 is 14 residues long. The germline V gene has CDR1 MGHDK and CDR2 SYGVNS. Trimming left V 4 bases short and J 10 bases short, with 14 bases between. The CDR3 coding sequence is TGTGCCAGCAGTGCAGATCTGATCGGCTCACCCCTCCACTTT. It is translated as CASSADLIGSPLHF.

This clonotype was counted many times. The chain is built from TRBV28 and TRBJ2-7, with 8 bases matching TRBD2. Germline CDR1 is MDHEN and CDR2 is SYDVKM. The CDR3 has 15 residues. The V segment lost 7 bases and the J segment 4 bases; nucleotides outside the gene matches: 12. CDR3 protein: CASTPEGTSRYEQYF. The CDR3 bases are TGTGCCAGCACCCCAGAAGGGACTAGTAGGTACGAGCAGTACTTC.

This clonotype was counted ten times or more. The chain employs TRBV28 and TRBJ2-5; TRBD1 or TRBD2 may be the D gene (5 bases each). This CDR3 comprises 12 residues. Deletions cut 4 bases from V and 4 bases from J, with 7 bases between. Per the germline V gene, CDR1 is MDHEN and CDR2 is SYDVKM. The CDR3 is CASSSGGETQYF. The CDR3 nucleotides are TGTGCCAGCAGTTCTGGGGGAGAGACCCAGTACTTC.

The chain couples TRBV20-1 to TRBJ2-7, with D possibly matching TRBD2 (6 bases). TRBJ2-5 explains the end of the DNA better; the J call may be wrong. Germline assignment: CDR1 DFQATT and CDR2 SNEGSKA (reference sequence). The CDR3 loop spans 13 amino acids. CDR3 DNA sequence: TGCAGTGCTCCCTCTAGCGCCCAAGAGACCCAGTACTTC. It is translated as CSAPSSAQETQYF.

CDR3 sequence: CASSQVGVYKQYF. DNA of the CDR3: TGCGCCAGCAGCCAAGTTGGAGTCTACAAGCAGTACTTC. The J gene is TRBJ2-4, the V gene TRBV4-1; D call uncertain. Trimming cost V 1 base and J 13 bases, with 14 bases left between them. The CDR3 loop spans 13 amino acids. Germline assignment: CDR1 MGHRA and CDR2 YSYEKL.

J is TRBJ2-1 and V is TRBV27; 15 nucleotides agree with TRBD2. This CDR3 has 19 residues. In germline, CDR1 is MNHEY, CDR2 SMNVEV (reference sequence). The junction had 8 bases not matched to a gene; V was cut back by 0 bases and J by 5 bases. Here the CDR3 reads CASSLSGAGTSGRHNEQFF. The CDR3 DNA follows: TGTGCCAGCAGTTTATCGGGGGCCGGGACTAGCGGGAGGCACAATGAGCAGTTCTTC.

This clonotype has only one observation. The CDR3 reads CASRDFGGKNIQYF. The CDR3 bases are TGTGCCAGCAGGGACTTTGGAGGCAAAAACATTCAGTACTTC. The V and J genes are TRBV6-2 or TRBV6-3 and TRBJ2-4, with a weak D call TRBD2 (5 bases). The CDR3 is made up of 14 amino acids. Germline-derived CDR1 and CDR2 are MNHEY and SVGEGT. V shed 6 bases and J shed 3 bases, with 12 bases lying between them.

The chain employs TRBV20-1 and TRBJ1-6, with D perhaps matching TRBD1 (5 bases). V was clipped by 0 bases and J by 8 bases, with 17 bases between them. There are 16 residues in the CDR3. CDR1 and CDR2 (germline): DFQATT, SNEGSKA (reference sequence). CDR3 amino acids: CSARDGQGSFDSPLHF. The CDR3 nucleotides are TGCAGTGCTAGAGATGGTCAGGGAAGCTTTGATTCACCCCTCCACTTT.

J is TRBJ2-1 and V is TRBV3-1; unclear D gene. Germline CDR1 and CDR2: LGHDT and YNNKEL (reference sequence). The CDR3 loop spans 13 amino acids. V lost 2 bases and J 7 bases, leaving 9 bases between the germline ends. The CDR3 here is CASSQLERNEQFF. DNA of the CDR3: TGTGCCAGCAGCCAACTCGAGAGGAATGAGCAGTTCTTC.